This paragraph covers one T cell receptor beta chain sequence. This sample stems from a study of blood T cell repertoires in COVID-19. Study-wide context: The analysed material was cDNA or gDNA that came from T cells, B-cell-depleted T cells, or PBMCs.

Here immunoSEQ multiplex PCR was the method, and the copy in TCRdb shows in-frame clones only, minus some. Seen here are 140,000 to 150,000 clones, about 80% observed once, and the top ten hold roughly 15%. Germline lookup yields CDR1 SQVTM and CDR2 ANQGSEA. The CDR3 sequence is 12 residues long. V was trimmed by 7 bases and J by 4 bases, leaving 13 bases between them. This TCR was sampled from a man aged 50 or older with acute or convalescent COVID-19. The specimen sequenced was peripheral blood. The chain combines TRBV29-1 with TRBJ2-5, with D possibly being TRBD1 (6 bases). CDR3 sequence reads: CSGYRDRETQYF. DNA of the CDR3: TGCAGCGGATACAGGGATAGAGAGACCCAGTACTTC.